One sample yielded the 10 T cell receptor beta chains listed below, sequenced in a study of response to subunit inactivated influenza vaccine. MiXCR, applied by TCRdb to the RT-PCR reads, yields one record per CDR3 protein. The table lists about 530,000 distinct CDR3 sequences, 12% of them singletons. This sample comprised PBMCs from blood, obtained on the day of vaccination. All receptors come from a man between 45 and 60 years old who received an inactivated influenza vaccine.

The chain is built from TRBV27 and TRBJ2-5, with D perhaps TRBD2 (5 bases). This CDR3 spans 15 amino acids. The germline V gene has CDR1 MNHEY and CDR2 SMNVEV (reference sequence). Trimming took off 5 bases at V and 4 bases at J, with 17 bases between the two ends. The CDR3 sequence is CASSPTSAGLETQYF. The CDR3 coding sequence is TGTGCCAGCAGTCCCACCAGTGCGGGTTTAGAGACCCAGTACTTC.

This clonotype was counted many times. The chain couples TRBV10-2 to TRBJ2-1, with no clear D. CDR1 WSHSY and CDR2 SAAADI come from the germline V gene. V lost 3 bases and J lost 0, with 6 bases in between. The CDR3 is 14 amino acids. The CDR3, as DNA: TGCGCCAGCAGTGAATTGAGCTCCTACAATGAGCAGTTCTTC. The encoded protein is CASSELSSYNEQFF.

The gene calls are TRBV7-2 and TRBJ1-2; no reliable D call. V dropped 4 bases and J dropped 4 bases, with 13 bases sitting between them. Germline loops: CDR1 SGHTA, CDR2 FQGNSA. The length of the CDR3 is 14 residues. The CDR3 DNA follows: TGTGCCAGCAGCTCCGACACCAAAGCCTATGGCTACACCTTC. Protein product: CASSSDTKAYGYTF.

This clonotype was counted at least ten times. This rearrangement joins TRBV4-1 to TRBJ2-3, with TRBD1 identical over 7 bases. Germline V gene lookup returns CDR1 MGHRA and CDR2 YSYEKL. The CDR3 loop spans 15 amino acids. The V segment lost 1 base and the J segment 4 bases; nucleotides outside the gene matches: 5. The CDR3 reads CASSQGDRKADTQYF. The CDR3 nucleotides are TGCGCCAGCAGCCAAGGGGACAGAAAGGCAGATACGCAGTATTTT.

This clonotype turned up a few times. V is TRBV7-9 and J is TRBJ2-5, with D perhaps TRBD1 or TRBD2 (5 bases each). Germline loops: CDR1 SEHNR, CDR2 FQNEAQ (reference sequence). V was shortened by 1 base and J by 4 bases, with 16 bases between the two germline ends. The CDR3 has 16 amino acids. In nucleotides, the CDR3 is TGTGCCAGCAGCTTAGTGCAATTAGCTGGGGGAGAGACCCAGTACTTC. Protein product: CASSLVQLAGGETQYF. Filled out from reference TRBV7-9 and TRBJ2-5, the complete variable domain reads DTGVSQNPRHKITKRGQNVTFRCDPISEHNRLYWYRQTLGQGPEFLTYFQNEAQLEKSRLLSDRFSAERPKGSFSTLEIQRTEQGDSAMYLCASSLVQLAGGETQYFGPGTRLLVL.

This clonotype has just a few counts. The chain joins TRBV10-3 to TRBJ1-2; 8 nucleotides align to TRBD1. The ends lost 0 bases at V and 4 bases at J; junction bases unmatched: 10. The CDR3 contains 17 residues. Per germline, CDR1 ENHRY and CDR2 SYGVKD. In DNA, the CDR3 is TGTGCCATCAGTGAGTCTGCCCAGGGGGCGCACGGCTATGGCTACACCTTC. Translation: CAISESAQGAHGYGYTF.

This clonotype was seen ten or more times. One end of the junction varies from germline; a read error may be responsible. The chain recombines TRBV6-1 with TRBJ2-3; D may correspond to TRBD1 or TRBD2 (5 bases each). The CDR3 contains 15 residues. The germline V gene has CDR1 MNHNS and CDR2 SASEGT. The CDR3 reads CASGETQGAGDTQYF. CDR3 DNA sequence: TGTGCCAGCGGTGAAACGCAGGGCGCGGGAGATACGCAGTATTTT.

This chain links TRBV3-1 with TRBJ2-2; 9 bases fit TRBD1. The J segment lost 3 bases and the V segment lost 5 bases, leaving 7 bases of the junction unmatched. CDR3 size: 16 residues. Per germline, CDR1 LGHDT and CDR2 YNNKEL (reference sequence). The CDR3: CASSAPGQGHTGELFF. The CDR3 DNA is TGTGCCAGCAGCGCACCGGGACAGGGTCACACCGGGGAGCTGTTTTTT.

This clonotype occurred a few times. The chain couples TRBV5-1 to TRBJ1-1; no definite D call. The CDR3 consists of 13 residues. Germline lookup yields CDR1 SGHRS and CDR2 YFSETQ. V was shortened by 3 bases and J by 0 bases, with 6 bases between the two germline ends. In nucleotides, the CDR3 is TGCGCCAGCAGCTCCACATTGAACACTGAAGCTTTCTTT. This codes for CASSSTLNTEAFF.

The table lists this clonotype with a few counts. The chain links TRBV5-1 to TRBJ2-3, with TRBD1 matching over 9 bases. The CDR3 contains 15 residues. From germline, CDR1 is SGHRS and CDR2 YFSETQ. Trimming took 2 bases from V and 6 from J; bases not matched to a gene: 7. The chain's CDR3 is CASSLGTGRGDTQYF. The CDR3 DNA reads TGCGCCAGCAGCTTAGGGACAGGGAGAGGGGATACGCAGTATTTT.